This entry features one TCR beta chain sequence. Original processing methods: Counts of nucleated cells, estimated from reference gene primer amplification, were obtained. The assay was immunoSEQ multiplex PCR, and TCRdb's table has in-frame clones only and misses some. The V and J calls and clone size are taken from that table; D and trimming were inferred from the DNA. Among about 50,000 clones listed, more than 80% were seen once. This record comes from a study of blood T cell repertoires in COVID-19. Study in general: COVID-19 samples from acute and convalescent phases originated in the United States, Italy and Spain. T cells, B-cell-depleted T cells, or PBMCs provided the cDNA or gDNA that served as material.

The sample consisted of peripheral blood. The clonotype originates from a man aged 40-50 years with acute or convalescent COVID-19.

The CDR3 DNA reads as TGTGCCAGTTCGGGGGGGTCCTACAATGAGCAGTTCTTC. This codes for CASSGGSYNEQFF. The genes are TRBV6-5 and TRBJ2-1; 8 nucleotides line up with TRBD2. J gave up 1 base and V 9 bases, and 2 bases lay outside the gene matches. The germline V gene encodes CDR1 MNHEY and CDR2 SVGAGI. CDR3 length: 13 residues.